What follows is one T cell receptor beta chain and its context. Participants classified as exposed had met a COVID-19 case within 2 weeks before study entry. Trimming shortened V by 5 bases and J by 2 bases, and 15 bases separated the two germline ends. Germline V gene sequence: CDR1 SQVTM, CDR2 ANQGSEA. The CDR3 is 14 residues long. This sample is drawn from a study of blood T cell repertoires in COVID-19. Original processing notes: Counts of nucleated cells, estimated from reference gene primer amplification, were obtained. Assay: immunoSEQ multiplex PCR; the TCRdb copy retains only in-frame clones and omits some. V, J and clone size reflect that table, while D and trimming were determined from the DNA. The sample lists a few hundred thousand clones, roughly 90% seen once, with about 0.78% in the top ten.

This TCR came from a woman aged 40 to 50 who had been exposed to COVID-19. Input material: PBMCs or T cells enriched from blood (not recorded which). The genes are TRBV29-1 and TRBJ1-1, with a tentative D call TRBD1 (6 bases). CDR3 DNA: TGCAGCGTTACCCACGGGACACATAACACTGAAGCTTTCTTT. Protein sequence: CSVTHGTHNTEAFF.